The clone carrying this T cell receptor beta chain was recorded only once. Antigen: not known. Profiled with immunoSEQ multiplex PCR; TCRdb holds only in-frame clones, not every one. The table records 1,500,000 or so clones, over 95% of them present only once. Germline trimming cut 4 bases from V and 0 bases from J; bases unmatched to any gene: 1. The germline CDR1 and CDR2 sequences are SGHNT and YYREEE (reference sequence). The CDR3 runs 14 residues. The sample comes from a study of shared clonotypes between healthy human individuals. Study context: The cohort comprised a couple of women and a few men. Their ages spanned 18 to 49 years.

Overall study results and limits: Clonotype sharing among the donors was expected to vary with sequencing depth.

The clonotype comes from a man aged 25 to 45 in good health. The sample comprised naive CD4+ T cells sorted from blood. Sample subset: CD45RA+ positively selected. The chain joins TRBV5-4 to TRBJ2-3, with TRBD2 identical over 8 bases. The CDR3 sequence: CASSKRGSTDTQYF. CDR3 sequence (DNA): TGTGCCAGCAGCAAGCGGGGGAGCACAGATACGCAGTATTTT.